This passage covers 10 T cell receptor beta chains from one sample sequenced in a study of T-cell reconstitution after alpha-beta-depleted transplantation in children. It was with unique molecular identifiers that the TCRbeta library was prepared. TCRdb ran MiXCR on the PCR reads and lists one entry per CDR3 protein. In the table there are around 580,000 distinct CDR3 sequences, roughly 27% of which are singletons. Material: PBMCs, obtained before TCRalphabeta/CD19-depleted stem cell transplant. Receptors were obtained from a boy under three years old with Wiskott-Aldrich syndrome, due to receive a stem cell transplant.

The table lists this clonotype with a count of one. The rearrangement joins TRBV6-1 to TRBJ2-3; TRBD2 aligns across 9 bases. The CDR3 is 15 residues long. CDR1 MNHNS and CDR2 SASEGT come from the germline V gene. J lost 6 bases, V lost 7 bases, and 11 bases had no gene match. The CDR3 spells CASIGVAGESDTQYF. The CDR3 coding sequence is TGTGCCAGCATAGGGGTAGCGGGAGAGTCGGATACGCAGTATTTT.

CDR3 in amino acids: CASSKLQGPTEAFF. The CDR3 DNA follows: TGTGCCAGCAGCAAGCTACAGGGGCCCACTGAAGCTTTCTTT. The rearrangement joins TRBV28 to TRBJ1-1; TRBD1 aligns across 7 bases. Germline values: CDR1 MDHEN, CDR2 SYDVKM. The CDR3 is 14 amino acids. The ends lost 6 bases at V and 4 bases at J; junction bases unmatched: 8.

The rearrangement joins TRBV7-2 to TRBJ2-5, with 10 bases lining up with TRBD2. CDR3 length: 16 amino acids. Germline V gene sequence: CDR1 SGHTA, CDR2 FQGNSA. After removal of 1 base from V and 7 bases from J, the junction contained 9 bases not matched to a gene. The chain's CDR3 is CASSLDLAGVVGTQYF. The CDR3 nucleotides read TGTGCCAGCAGCTTAGACCTAGCGGGAGTGGTCGGGACCCAGTACTTC. Full variable domain (outside the CDR3, taken from reference TRBV7-2 and TRBJ2-5): GAGVSQSPSNKVTEKGKDVELRCDPISGHTALYWYRQSLGQGLEFLIYFQGNSAPDKSGLPSDRFSAERTGGSVSTLTIQRTQQEDSAVYLCASSLDLAGVVGTQYFGPGTRLLVL.

J is TRBJ2-7 and V is TRBV27, with a tentative D call TRBD2 (5 bases). The CDR3 is 14 amino acids. Germline loops: CDR1 MNHEY, CDR2 SMNVEV (reference sequence). Trimming removed 6 bases at V and 3 bases at J, with 15 bases between. In DNA, the CDR3 is TGTGCCAGCAGCTTGACATGGAGCGGCTACGAGCAGTACTTC. It encodes CASSLTWSGYEQYF.

This clonotype was observed many times. The V gene is TRBV5-1, the J gene TRBJ2-1; D uncertain. V lost 2 bases to trimming and J lost 0 bases, with 9 bases between them. The CDR3 is 15 amino acids. Germline lookup yields CDR1 SGHRS and CDR2 YFSETQ. CDR3 nucleotides: TGCGCCAGCAGCTTATTAGTGGGCTCCTACAATGAGCAGTTCTTC. Amino acid sequence: CASSLLVGSYNEQFF.

The CDR3 bases are TGCGCCAGCAGCTTGGCCGGGACGGGTTACACAGATACGCAGTATTTT. Translating it yields CASSLAGTGYTDTQYF. The chain combines TRBV5-1 with TRBJ2-3; TRBD1 or TRBD2 may be the D gene (5 bases each). Per the germline V gene, CDR1 is SGHRS and CDR2 is YFSETQ. The V gene lost 0 bases and the J gene lost 2 bases, with 13 bases spanning the gap. The CDR3 runs to 16 residues.

Only a few counts were recorded for this clonotype. The chain carries TRBV5-1 and TRBJ2-3, with D possibly matching TRBD2 (5 bases). V gave up 5 bases and J gave up 14 bases, with 15 bases separating them. Germline lookup yields CDR1 SGHRS and CDR2 YFSETQ. This CDR3 comprises 11 residues. CDR3 coding DNA: TGCGCCAGCAGGGAGGAGAACTCTCGGTATTTT. It is translated as CASREENSRYF.

The gene calls are TRBV6-1 and TRBJ2-3, with 7 bases lining up with TRBD2. This CDR3 is built from 15 residues. V was pared by 6 bases and J by 5 bases, with 11 bases of the junction left unmatched. CDR1 and CDR2 (germline): MNHNS, SASEGT. CDR3 bases: TGTGCCAGCAGCCCCAGTGCGGGAGCGAGAGATACGCAGTATTTT. Protein: CASSPSAGARDTQYF.

As regards this clonotype: The junction and the germline gene differ at one end; a read error may be behind it. This sequence joins TRBV20-1 and TRBJ1-2; D is perhaps TRBD1 (6 bases). CDR3 length: 11 residues. In germline, CDR1 is DFQATT, CDR2 SNEGSKA (reference sequence). The CDR3 coding sequence is TGCAGTGCGAGAGGGGGCTATGGCTACACCTTC. Its translation: CSARGGYGYTF.

The CDR3 region is CSARDSGEQYF. DNA for the CDR3: TGCAGTGCTAGAGATAGCGGAGAGCAGTACTTC. The chain couples TRBV20-1 to TRBJ2-7, with D perhaps TRBD2 (6 bases). Germline CDR1 reads DFQATT; CDR2 reads SNEGSKA (reference sequence). V was shortened by 0 bases and J by 7 bases, with 7 bases between the two germline ends. The CDR3 runs to 11 residues.